The entry below gives a single T cell receptor (beta chain) sequence along with its context. Negative isolation yielded the CD8+ and CD4+ T cells, while FACS enriched the TEMRA cells. Germline V gene data show CDR1 as SEHNR and CDR2 as FQNEAQ (reference sequence). This CDR3 region has 12 residues. V shed 4 bases and J shed 2 bases, with 6 bases lying between them. This sample is drawn from a study of CD8 T cells in Susac syndrome. RNA, at about 0.45 to 1 ug, was reverse transcribed with random hexamers. Amplification of TCR beta CDR3 by immunoSEQ multiplex PCR spanned 54 Vbeta and 13 Jbeta. Each CDR3 protein is one row after TCRdb ran MiXCR on the immunoSEQ multiplex PCR reads. The repertoire holds roughly 140,000 distinct CDR3 sequences, with approximately 93% as singletons.

This TCR was sampled from a human donor with multiple sclerosis. The sample taken for sequencing was CD8+ T cells from PBMCs. The V gene is TRBV7-9, the J gene TRBJ2-7; D is undetermined. CDR3: CASSSNPYEQYF. For the CDR3, the DNA is TGTGCCAGCAGCTCGAACCCCTACGAGCAGTACTTC.